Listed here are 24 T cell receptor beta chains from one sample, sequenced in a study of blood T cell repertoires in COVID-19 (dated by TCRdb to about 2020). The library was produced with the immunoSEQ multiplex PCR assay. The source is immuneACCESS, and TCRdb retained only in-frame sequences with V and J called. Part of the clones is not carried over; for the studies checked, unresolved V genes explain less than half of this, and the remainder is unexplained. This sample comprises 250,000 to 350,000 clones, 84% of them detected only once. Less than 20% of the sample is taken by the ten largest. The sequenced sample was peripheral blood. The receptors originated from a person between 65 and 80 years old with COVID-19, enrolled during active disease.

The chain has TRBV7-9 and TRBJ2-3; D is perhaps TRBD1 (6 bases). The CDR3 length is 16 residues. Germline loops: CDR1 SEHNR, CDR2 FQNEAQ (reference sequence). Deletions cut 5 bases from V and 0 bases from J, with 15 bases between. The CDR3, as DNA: TGTGCCAGCAGCAATACGGGACACCCTAGCACAGATACGCAGTATTTT. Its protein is CASSNTGHPSTDTQYF.

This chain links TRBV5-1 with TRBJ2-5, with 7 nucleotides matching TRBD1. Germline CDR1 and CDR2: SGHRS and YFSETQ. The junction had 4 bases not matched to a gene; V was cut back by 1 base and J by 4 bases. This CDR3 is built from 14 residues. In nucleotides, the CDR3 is TGCGCCAGCAGCTTGAAGACAGGGCCAGAGACCCAGTACTTC. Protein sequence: CASSLKTGPETQYF.

CDR3 loop: CASSYDRGAITSEQYF. The CDR3 DNA follows: TGTGCCAGCAGTTACGACCGGGGGGCAATCACGAGCGAGCAGTACTTC. V gene TRBV6-2 or TRBV6-3 combines with J gene TRBJ2-7, with a tentative D call TRBD2 (7 bases). Trimming pared 2 bases from V and 6 bases from J, leaving 20 bases between. Germline V gives CDR1 MNHEY, CDR2 SVGEGT. CDR3 size: 16 residues.

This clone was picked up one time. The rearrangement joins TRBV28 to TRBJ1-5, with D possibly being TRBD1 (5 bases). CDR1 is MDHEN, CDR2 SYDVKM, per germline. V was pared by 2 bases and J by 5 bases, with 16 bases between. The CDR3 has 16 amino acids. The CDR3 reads CASSLVQATGYQPQHF. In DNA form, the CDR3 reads TGTGCCAGCAGTTTAGTACAGGCCACTGGGTATCAGCCCCAGCATTTT.

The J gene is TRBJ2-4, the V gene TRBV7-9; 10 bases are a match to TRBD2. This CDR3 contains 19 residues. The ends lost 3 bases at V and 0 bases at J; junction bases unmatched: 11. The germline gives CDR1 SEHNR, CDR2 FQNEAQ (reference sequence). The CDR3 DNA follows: TGTGCCAGCAGCTTTTCGGCGGGGACTAGCGCCGTAGCCAAAAACATTCAGTACTTC. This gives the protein CASSFSAGTSAVAKNIQYF. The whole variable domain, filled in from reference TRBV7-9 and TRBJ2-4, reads DTGVSQNPRHKITKRGQNVTFRCDPISEHNRLYWYRQTLGQGPEFLTYFQNEAQLEKSRLLSDRFSAERPKGSFSTLEIQRTEQGDSAMYLCASSFSAGTSAVAKNIQYFGAGTRLSVL.

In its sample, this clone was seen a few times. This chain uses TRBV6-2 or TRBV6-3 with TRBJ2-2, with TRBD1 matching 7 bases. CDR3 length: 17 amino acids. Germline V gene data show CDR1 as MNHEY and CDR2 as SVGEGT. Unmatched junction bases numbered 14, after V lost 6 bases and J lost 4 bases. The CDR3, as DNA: TGTGCCAGCAGCCCTGAAGGGACAGCGGATTTCACCGGGGAGCTGTTTTTT. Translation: CASSPEGTADFTGELFF.

CDR3 residues: CASSLGGMVGELFF. The CDR3 DNA is TGTGCCAGCAGTTTAGGGGGCATGGTCGGGGAGCTGTTTTTT. The genes are TRBV28 and TRBJ2-2; weak D call: TRBD1 (6 bases). Per germline, CDR1 MDHEN and CDR2 SYDVKM. This CDR3 spans 14 amino acids. V lost 2 bases and J 7 bases, leaving 11 bases between the germline ends.

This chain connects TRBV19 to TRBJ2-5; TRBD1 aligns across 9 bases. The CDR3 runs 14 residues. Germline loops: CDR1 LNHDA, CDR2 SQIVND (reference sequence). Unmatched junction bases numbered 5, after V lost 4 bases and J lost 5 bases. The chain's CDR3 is CASSSPDRGETQYF. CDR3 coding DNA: TGTGCCAGTAGTAGCCCTGACAGGGGGGAGACCCAGTACTTC.

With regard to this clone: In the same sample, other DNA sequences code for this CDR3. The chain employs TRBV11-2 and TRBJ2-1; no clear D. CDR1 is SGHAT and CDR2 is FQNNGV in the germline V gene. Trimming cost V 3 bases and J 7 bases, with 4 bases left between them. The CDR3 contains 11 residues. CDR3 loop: CASSFGNEQFF. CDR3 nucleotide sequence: TGTGCCAGCAGCTTCGGTAATGAGCAGTTCTTC.

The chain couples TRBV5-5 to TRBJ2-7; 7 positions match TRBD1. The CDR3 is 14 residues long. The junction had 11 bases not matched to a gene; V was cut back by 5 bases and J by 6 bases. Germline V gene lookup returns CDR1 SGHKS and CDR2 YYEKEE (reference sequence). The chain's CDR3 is CASSFAADRAEQYF. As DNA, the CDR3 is TGTGCCAGCAGTTTTGCGGCCGACAGGGCCGAGCAGTACTTC.

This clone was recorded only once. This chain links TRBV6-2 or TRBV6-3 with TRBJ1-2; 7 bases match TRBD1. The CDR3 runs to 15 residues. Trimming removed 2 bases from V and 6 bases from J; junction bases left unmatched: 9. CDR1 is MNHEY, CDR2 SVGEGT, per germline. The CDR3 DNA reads TGTGCCAGCAGTTACCGGGACAGTTCTCTGGATGGCTACACCTTC. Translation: CASSYRDSSLDGYTF.

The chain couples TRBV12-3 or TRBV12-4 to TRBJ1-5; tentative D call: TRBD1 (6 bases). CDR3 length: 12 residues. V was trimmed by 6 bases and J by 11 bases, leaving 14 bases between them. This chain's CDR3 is CASSEQGWTQHF. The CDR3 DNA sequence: TGTGCCAGCAGCGAACAGGGATGGACCCAGCATTTT.

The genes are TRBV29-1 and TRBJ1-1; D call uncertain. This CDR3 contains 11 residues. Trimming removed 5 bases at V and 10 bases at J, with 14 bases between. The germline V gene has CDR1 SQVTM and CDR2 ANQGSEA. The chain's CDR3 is CSVRVSVRAFF. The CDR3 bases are TGCAGCGTTCGGGTGTCTGTACGAGCTTTCTTT.

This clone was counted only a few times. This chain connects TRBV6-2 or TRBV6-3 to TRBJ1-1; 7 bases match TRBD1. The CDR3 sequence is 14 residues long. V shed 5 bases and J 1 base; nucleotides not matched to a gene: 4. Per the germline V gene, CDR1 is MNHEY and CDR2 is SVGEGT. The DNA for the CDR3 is TGTGCCAGCAGTCGGACAGGAGAGAACACTGAAGCTTTCTTT. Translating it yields CASSRTGENTEAFF.

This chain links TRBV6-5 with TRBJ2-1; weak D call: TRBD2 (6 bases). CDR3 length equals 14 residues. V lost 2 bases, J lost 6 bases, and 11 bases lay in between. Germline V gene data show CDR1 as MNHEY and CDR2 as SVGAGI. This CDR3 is CASSYTSRLNEQFF. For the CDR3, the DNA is TGTGCCAGCAGTTACACTAGCAGACTCAATGAGCAGTTCTTC.

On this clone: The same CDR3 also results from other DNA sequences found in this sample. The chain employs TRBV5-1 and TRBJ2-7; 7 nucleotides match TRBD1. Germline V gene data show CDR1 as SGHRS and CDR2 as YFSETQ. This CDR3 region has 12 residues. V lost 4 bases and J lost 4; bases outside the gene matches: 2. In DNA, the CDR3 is TGCGCCAGCAGCCTGACAGGGTACGAGCAGTACTTC. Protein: CASSLTGYEQYF.

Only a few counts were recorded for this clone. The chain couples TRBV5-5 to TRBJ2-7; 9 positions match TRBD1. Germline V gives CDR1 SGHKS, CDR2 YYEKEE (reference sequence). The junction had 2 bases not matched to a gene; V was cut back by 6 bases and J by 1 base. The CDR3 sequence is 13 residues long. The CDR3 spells CASTGTGSYEQYF. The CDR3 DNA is TGTGCCAGCACCGGGACAGGGTCCTACGAGCAGTACTTC.

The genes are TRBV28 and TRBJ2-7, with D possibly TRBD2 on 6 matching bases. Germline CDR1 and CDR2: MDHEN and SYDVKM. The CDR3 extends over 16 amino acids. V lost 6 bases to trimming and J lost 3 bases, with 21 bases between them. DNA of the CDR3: TGTGCCAGCAGCCCGGACGTGGCGGGACCGTTCTACGAGCAGTACTTC. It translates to CASSPDVAGPFYEQYF.

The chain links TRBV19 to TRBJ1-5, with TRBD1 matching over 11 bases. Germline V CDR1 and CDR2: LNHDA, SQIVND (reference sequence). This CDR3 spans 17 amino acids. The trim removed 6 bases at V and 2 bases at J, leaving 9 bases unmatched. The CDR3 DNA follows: TGTGCCAGTAGGCACCCGGGACAGGGGGTGGGCAATCAGCCCCAGCATTTT. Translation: CASRHPGQGVGNQPQHF.

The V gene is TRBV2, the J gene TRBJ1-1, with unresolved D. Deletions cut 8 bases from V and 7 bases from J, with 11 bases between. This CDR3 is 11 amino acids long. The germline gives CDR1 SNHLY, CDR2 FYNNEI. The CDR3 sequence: CASLFVSEAFF. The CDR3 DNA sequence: TGTGCCAGCCTATTTGTGAGTGAAGCTTTCTTT.

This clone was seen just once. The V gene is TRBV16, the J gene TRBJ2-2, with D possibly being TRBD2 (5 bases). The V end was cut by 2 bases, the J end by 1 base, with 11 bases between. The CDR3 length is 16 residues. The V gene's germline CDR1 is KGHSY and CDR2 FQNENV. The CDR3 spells CASSQVSGRNTGELFF. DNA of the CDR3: TGTGCCAGCAGCCAAGTCAGCGGACGGAACACCGGGGAGCTGTTTTTT.

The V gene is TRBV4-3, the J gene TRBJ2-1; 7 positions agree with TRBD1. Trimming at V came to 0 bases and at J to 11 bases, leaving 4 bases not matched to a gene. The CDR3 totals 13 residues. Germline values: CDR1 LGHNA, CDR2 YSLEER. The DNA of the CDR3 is TGCGCCAGCAGCCAAGATTTGGGACAGAAGCAGTTCTTC. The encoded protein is CASSQDLGQKQFF.

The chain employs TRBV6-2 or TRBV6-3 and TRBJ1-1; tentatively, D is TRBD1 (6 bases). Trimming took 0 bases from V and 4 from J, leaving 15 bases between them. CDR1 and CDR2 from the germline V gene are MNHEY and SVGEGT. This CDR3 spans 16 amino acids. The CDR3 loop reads CASSYSTGGWGTEAFF. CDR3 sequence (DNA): TGTGCCAGCAGTTACTCGACGGGGGGCTGGGGCACTGAAGCTTTCTTT.

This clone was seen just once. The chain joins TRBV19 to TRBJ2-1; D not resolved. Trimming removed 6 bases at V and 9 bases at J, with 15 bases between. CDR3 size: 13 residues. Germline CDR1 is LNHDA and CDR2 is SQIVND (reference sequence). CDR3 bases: TGTGCCAGTAGCGCGTCCGTCGATAGTGAGCAGTTCTTC. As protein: CASSASVDSEQFF.